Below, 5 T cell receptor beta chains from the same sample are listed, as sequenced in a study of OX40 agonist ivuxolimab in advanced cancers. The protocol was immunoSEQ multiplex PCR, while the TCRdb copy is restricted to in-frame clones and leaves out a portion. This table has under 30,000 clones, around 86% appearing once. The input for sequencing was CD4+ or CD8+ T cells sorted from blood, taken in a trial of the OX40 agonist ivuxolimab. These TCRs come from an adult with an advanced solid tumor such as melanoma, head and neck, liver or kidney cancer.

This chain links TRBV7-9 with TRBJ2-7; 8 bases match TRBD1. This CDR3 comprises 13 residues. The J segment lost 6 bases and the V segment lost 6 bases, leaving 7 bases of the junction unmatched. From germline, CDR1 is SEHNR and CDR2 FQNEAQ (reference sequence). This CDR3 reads CASSSTGAGEQYF. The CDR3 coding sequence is TGTGCCAGCAGTTCGACAGGGGCTGGCGAGCAGTACTTC.

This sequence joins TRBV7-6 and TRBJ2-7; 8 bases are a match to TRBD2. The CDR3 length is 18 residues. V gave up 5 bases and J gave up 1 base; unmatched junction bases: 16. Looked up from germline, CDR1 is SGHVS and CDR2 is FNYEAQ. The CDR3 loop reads CASSPSPDERGTSYEQYF. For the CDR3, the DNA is TGTGCCAGCAGCCCATCCCCAGACGAGCGGGGGACTTCCTACGAGCAGTACTTC.

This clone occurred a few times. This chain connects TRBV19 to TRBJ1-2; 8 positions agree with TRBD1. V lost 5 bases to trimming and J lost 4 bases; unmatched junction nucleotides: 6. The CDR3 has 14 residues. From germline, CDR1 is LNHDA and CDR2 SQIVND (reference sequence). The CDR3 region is CASSEAGGAYGYTF. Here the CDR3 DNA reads TGTGCCAGTAGTGAGGCAGGGGGCGCCTATGGCTACACCTTC.

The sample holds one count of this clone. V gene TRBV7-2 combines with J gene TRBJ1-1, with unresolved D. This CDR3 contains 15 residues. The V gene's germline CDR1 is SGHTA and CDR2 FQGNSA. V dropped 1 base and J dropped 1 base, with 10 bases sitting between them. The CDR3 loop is CASSLDPGQNTEAFF. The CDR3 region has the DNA TGTGCCAGCAGCTTAGATCCAGGCCAGAACACTGAAGCTTTCTTT.

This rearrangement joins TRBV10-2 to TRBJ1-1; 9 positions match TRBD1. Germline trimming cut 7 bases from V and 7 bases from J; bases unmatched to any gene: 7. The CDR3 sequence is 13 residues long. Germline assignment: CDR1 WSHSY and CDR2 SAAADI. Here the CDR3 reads CASIDRGFFEAFF. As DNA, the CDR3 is TGCGCCAGCATCGACAGGGGGTTTTTTGAAGCTTTCTTT.